This is a list of T cell receptor beta chains from one sample in a study of T-cell memory formation after mild COVID-19. TCRdb reprocessed the 5' RACE reads via MiXCR and lists one record per CDR3 protein. Of about 90,000 distinct CDR3 sequences detected, about 15% appear once; the ten largest clones hold under 45%. The sequenced sample was PBMCs or a T cell subset sorted from them (not recorded which). The receptors here all came from a man aged 18-30 years who had mild COVID-19 (a few samples of this study predate the infection). Cell type and time point are not known. Each CDR3 is given with its conserved first and last residue. Each record gives: clone size, V gene, D gene, J gene, CDR3 DNA, CDR3 protein. D genes are given only for firm matches. For some rows the clone size is stated as once, few or many, or as a class when expanded; others skip it.

clone size: NA; V gene: TRBV7-7; D gene: NA; J gene: TRBJ2-6; CDR3 DNA: TGTGCCAGCAGCCCGATTCTCTCTGGGGCCAACGTCCTGACTTTC; CDR3 protein: CASSPILSGANVLTF
clone size: once; V gene: TRBV4-1; D gene: TRBD1; J gene: TRBJ2-7; CDR3 DNA: TGCGCCAGCAGCCGGACAGGGGGCGTTTACGAGCAGTACTTC; CDR3 protein: CASSRTGGVYEQYF
clone size: NA; V gene: TRBV4-1; D gene: TRBD2; J gene: TRBJ2-4; CDR3 DNA: TGCGCCAGCAGCCAAGCGACTAGCGGGTCTGACATTCAGTACTTC; CDR3 protein: CASSQATSGSDIQYF
clone size: NA; V gene: TRBV5-1; D gene: NA; J gene: TRBJ2-1; CDR3 DNA: TGCGCCAGCAGCTTGGACACCCACAATGAGCAGTTCTTC; CDR3 protein: CASSLDTHNEQFF
clone size: NA; V gene: TRBV4-3; D gene: TRBD2; J gene: TRBJ2-1; CDR3 DNA: TGCGCCAGCAGCCAAGAATGGCTAGCGGGGTACAATGAGCAGTTCTTC; CDR3 protein: CASSQEWLAGYNEQFF
clone size: few; V gene: TRBV15; D gene: NA; J gene: TRBJ2-1; CDR3 DNA: TGTGCCACGCCTAAGGGGGATGAGCAGTTCTTC; CDR3 protein: CATPKGDEQFF
clone size: NA; V gene: TRBV10-3; D gene: NA; J gene: TRBJ1-1; CDR3 DNA: TGTGCCATCAGTGTGGGAGGGGTCAACACTGAAGCTTTCTTT; CDR3 protein: CAISVGGVNTEAFF
clone size: many; V gene: TRBV12-3/TRBV12-4; D gene: TRBD1; J gene: TRBJ2-1; CDR3 DNA: TGTGCCAGCAGTTTCAGGGACAGGGTCTTCGATGAGCAGTTCTTC; CDR3 protein: CASSFRDRVFDEQFF
clone size: NA; V gene: TRBV27; D gene: NA; J gene: TRBJ1-1; CDR3 DNA: TGTGCCAGCAGTTTTCAGGGTGGGTACACTGAAGCTTTCTTT; CDR3 protein: CASSFQGGYTEAFF
clone size: few; V gene: TRBV9; D gene: TRBD1; J gene: TRBJ1-6; CDR3 DNA: TGTGCCAGCAGCGTAGCAACAGGGGGAGGATCACCCCTCCACTTT; CDR3 protein: CASSVATGGGSPLHF
clone size: few; V gene: TRBV7-9; D gene: TRBD1; J gene: TRBJ1-4; CDR3 DNA: TGTGCCAGCAGCTTAACAGGGGCGGACGAAAAACTGTTTTTT; CDR3 protein: CASSLTGADEKLFF
clone size: few; V gene: TRBV7-9; D gene: NA; J gene: TRBJ1-4; CDR3 DNA: TGTGCCAGCAGCTCCCTGGGACGGGGTAATGAAAAACTGTTTTTT; CDR3 protein: CASSSLGRGNEKLFF
clone size: NA; V gene: TRBV3-1; D gene: TRBD1; J gene: TRBJ1-1; CDR3 DNA: TGTGCCAGCAGGGGGGGACAGCTTGGGACTGAAGCTTTCTTT; CDR3 protein: CASRGGQLGTEAFF
clone size: NA; V gene: TRBV4-1; D gene: NA; J gene: TRBJ1-5; CDR3 DNA: TGCGCCAGCAGCCAAGATATCGGCATTAGCAATCAGCCCCAGCATTTT; CDR3 protein: CASSQDIGISNQPQHF
clone size: NA; V gene: TRBV29-1; D gene: TRBD2; J gene: TRBJ2-5; CDR3 DNA: TGCAGCGTCAAGGAGCGGGGGGCAGGGGAGACCCAGTACTTC; CDR3 protein: CSVKERGAGETQYF
clone size: many; V gene: TRBV20-1; D gene: NA; J gene: TRBJ1-1; CDR3 DNA: TGCAGTGCTAGAGTCATTACAGGGAACACTGAAGCTTTCTTT; CDR3 protein: CSARVITGNTEAFF
clone size: NA; V gene: TRBV5-1; D gene: NA; J gene: TRBJ1-1; CDR3 DNA: TGCGCCAGCAGCCCGGTGGCGAACACTGAAGCTTTCTTT; CDR3 protein: CASSPVANTEAFF
clone size: NA; V gene: TRBV20-1; D gene: TRBD1; J gene: TRBJ2-1; CDR3 DNA: TGCAGTGCTAGAGACAGGGACAGGGGGCATCATGAGCAGTTCTTC; CDR3 protein: CSARDRDRGHHEQFF
clone size: few; V gene: TRBV7-8; D gene: NA; J gene: TRBJ1-2; CDR3 DNA: TGTGCCAGCAGCTTAGCTGAGCCGCCAGGGAGAGGCTACACCTTC; CDR3 protein: CASSLAEPPGRGYTF
clone size: few; V gene: TRBV6-2/TRBV6-3; D gene: NA; J gene: TRBJ1-1; CDR3 DNA: TGTGCCAGCAGCTTAAATTGGAACACTGAAGCTTTCTTT; CDR3 protein: CASSLNWNTEAFF
clone size: NA; V gene: TRBV5-5; D gene: NA; J gene: TRBJ1-2; CDR3 DNA: TGTGCCAGCAGCTTGAGTATGGGTGACTATGGCTACACCTTC; CDR3 protein: CASSLSMGDYGYTF
clone size: many; V gene: TRBV4-1; D gene: NA; J gene: TRBJ2-5; CDR3 DNA: TGCGCCAGCAGCCATCTGGTAGGGGCCCAAGAGACCCAGTACTTC; CDR3 protein: CASSHLVGAQETQYF
clone size: few; V gene: TRBV6-2/TRBV6-3; D gene: NA; J gene: TRBJ2-1; CDR3 DNA: TGTGCCAGCAGTTATACCGGGAGTCTTGATGAGCAGTTCTTC; CDR3 protein: CASSYTGSLDEQFF
clone size: few; V gene: TRBV7-2; D gene: NA; J gene: TRBJ1-2; CDR3 DNA: TGTGCCAGCAGCTCTTACTGGAGGTACCATCACCGGGCGGGTGGCTACACCTTC; CDR3 protein: CASSSYWRYHHRAGGYTF
clone size: NA; V gene: TRBV19; D gene: NA; J gene: TRBJ1-3; CDR3 DNA: TGTGCCAGTAGTAAAGCAGGGGATTATGGAAACACCATATATTTT; CDR3 protein: CASSKAGDYGNTIYF
clone size: NA; V gene: TRBV23-1; D gene: NA; J gene: TRBJ2-4; CDR3 DNA: TGCGCCAGCAGGACAGTAGCCAAAAACATTCAGTACTTC; CDR3 protein: CASRTVAKNIQYF
clone size: few; V gene: TRBV20-1; D gene: NA; J gene: TRBJ2-1; CDR3 DNA: TGCAGTGCTCCCCCGGGCGAGTACAATGAGCAGTTCTTC; CDR3 protein: CSAPPGEYNEQFF
clone size: once; V gene: TRBV6-2/TRBV6-3; D gene: NA; J gene: TRBJ1-6; CDR3 DNA: TGTGCCAGCAGTTTCTTAGAGGAGGAGGCCCTCCACTTT; CDR3 protein: CASSFLEEEALHF
clone size: NA; V gene: TRBV6-1; D gene: NA; J gene: TRBJ2-5; CDR3 DNA: TGTGCCAGCACTCAAATCACGGGGATCCTAGAGACCCAGTACTTC; CDR3 protein: CASTQITGILETQYF
clone size: NA; V gene: TRBV15; D gene: TRBD1; J gene: TRBJ2-5; CDR3 DNA: TGTGCCACCAGCAGAGTTCGGATGGGAGCCGGGACAGCTAAAGAGACCCAGTACTTC; CDR3 protein: CATSRVRMGAGTAKETQYF
clone size: few; V gene: TRBV6-4; D gene: TRBD2; J gene: TRBJ2-5; CDR3 DNA: TGTGCCAGCAGCGAGACTAGCGAAGAGACCCAGTACTTC; CDR3 protein: CASSETSEETQYF
clone size: NA; V gene: TRBV20-1; D gene: NA; J gene: TRBJ2-1; CDR3 DNA: TGCAGTGCTAGATCCGACTTATCAGTCCACAATGAGCAGTTCTTC; CDR3 protein: CSARSDLSVHNEQFF
clone size: NA; V gene: TRBV9; D gene: NA; J gene: TRBJ2-2; CDR3 DNA: TGTGCCAGCAGCGTAGAGGGCTACACCGGGGAGCTGTTTTTT; CDR3 protein: CASSVEGYTGELFF
clone size: few; V gene: TRBV11-2; D gene: TRBD2; J gene: TRBJ2-6; CDR3 DNA: TGTGCCAGCAGCTTAGTTTTTCGGGGAGGGGCTGGGGCCAACGTCCTGACTTTC; CDR3 protein: CASSLVFRGGAGANVLTF
clone size: few; V gene: TRBV24-1; D gene: NA; J gene: TRBJ2-2; CDR3 DNA: TGTGCCACCAGTGATTCCAGTCGGGCGGACACCGGGGAGCTGTTTTTT; CDR3 protein: CATSDSSRADTGELFF
clone size: many; V gene: TRBV7-6; D gene: NA; J gene: TRBJ2-2; CDR3 DNA: TGTGCCAGCAGCTTAGCTACTAGTAGAGGGGACACCGGGGAGCTGTTTTTT; CDR3 protein: CASSLATSRGDTGELFF
clone size: NA; V gene: TRBV20-1; D gene: NA; J gene: TRBJ2-7; CDR3 DNA: TGCAGTACTACCCCAGGGGGGTACGAGCAGTACTTC; CDR3 protein: CSTTPGGYEQYF
clone size: few; V gene: TRBV10-3; D gene: TRBD1; J gene: TRBJ1-2; CDR3 DNA: TGTGCCATCAGTGGGGACAGGGAAGACTATGGCTACACCTTC; CDR3 protein: CAISGDREDYGYTF
clone size: few; V gene: TRBV29-1; D gene: NA; J gene: TRBJ2-2; CDR3 DNA: TGCAGCGTTGGGGCCGCGCGGACCGGGGAGCTGTTTTTT; CDR3 protein: CSVGAARTGELFF
clone size: few; V gene: TRBV7-9; D gene: NA; J gene: TRBJ2-3; CDR3 DNA: TGTGCCAGCAGCTTGAGGTCCAGGGAAAGGACAGATACGCAGTATTTT; CDR3 protein: CASSLRSRERTDTQYF
clone size: NA; V gene: TRBV12-3/TRBV12-4; D gene: NA; J gene: TRBJ2-3; CDR3 DNA: TGTGCCAGCAGTCGACAGTCAAGGGCAGATACGCAGTATTTT; CDR3 protein: CASSRQSRADTQYF
clone size: NA; V gene: TRBV9; D gene: TRBD1; J gene: TRBJ2-7; CDR3 DNA: TGTGCCAGCAGCGATTCAATTACGGACAGGGGGGAGAACGAGCAGTACTTC; CDR3 protein: CASSDSITDRGENEQYF
clone size: NA; V gene: TRBV6-2/TRBV6-3; D gene: NA; J gene: TRBJ2-1; CDR3 DNA: TGTGCCAGCAGTAACCGTGGCCTAGCGCCGGCGCTGGGCCAAAATGAGCAGTTCTTC; CDR3 protein: CASSNRGLAPALGQNEQFF
clone size: NA; V gene: TRBV7-2; D gene: TRBD2; J gene: TRBJ2-3; CDR3 DNA: TGTGCCAGCAGCTCCCCGCTAGCGGGGGAAAGCACAGATACGCAGTATTTT; CDR3 protein: CASSSPLAGESTDTQYF
clone size: NA; V gene: TRBV11-3; D gene: NA; J gene: TRBJ2-1; CDR3 DNA: TGTGCCAGCAGCGGATACGGGACTTACAATGAGCAGTTCTTC; CDR3 protein: CASSGYGTYNEQFF
clone size: few; V gene: TRBV4-3; D gene: NA; J gene: TRBJ1-2; CDR3 DNA: TGCGCCAGCAGCCAAGATCGGGGGGGCAGGGATGGCTACACCTTC; CDR3 protein: CASSQDRGGRDGYTF
clone size: few; V gene: TRBV28; D gene: TRBD1; J gene: TRBJ2-5; CDR3 DNA: TGTGCCAGCAGTAACTCCGGGACAGGGGTCCCTCAGGTCCAGTACTTC; CDR3 protein: CASSNSGTGVPQVQYF